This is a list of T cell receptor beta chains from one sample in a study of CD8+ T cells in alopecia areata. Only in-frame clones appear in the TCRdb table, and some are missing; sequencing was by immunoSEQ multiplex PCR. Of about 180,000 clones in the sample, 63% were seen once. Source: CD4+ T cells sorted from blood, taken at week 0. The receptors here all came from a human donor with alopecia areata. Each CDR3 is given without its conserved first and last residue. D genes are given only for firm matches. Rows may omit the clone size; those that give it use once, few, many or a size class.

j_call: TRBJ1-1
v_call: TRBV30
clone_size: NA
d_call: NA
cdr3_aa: AWSALTTEAF

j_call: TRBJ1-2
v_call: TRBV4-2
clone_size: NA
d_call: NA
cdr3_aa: ASSQDESNYGYT

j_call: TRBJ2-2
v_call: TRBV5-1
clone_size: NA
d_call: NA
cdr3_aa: ASSLARSGELF

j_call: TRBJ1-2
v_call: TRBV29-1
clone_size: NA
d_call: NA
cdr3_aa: GVEDPGNYGYT

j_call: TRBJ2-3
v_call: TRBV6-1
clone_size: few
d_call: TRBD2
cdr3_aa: ASSVGLAGEDTQY

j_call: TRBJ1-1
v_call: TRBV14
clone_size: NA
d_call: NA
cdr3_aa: ASSYGGIEAF

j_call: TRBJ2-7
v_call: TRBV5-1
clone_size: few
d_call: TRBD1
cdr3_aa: ASSLRTGGYDYEQY

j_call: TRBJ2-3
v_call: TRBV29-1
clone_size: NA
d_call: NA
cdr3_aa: SVGGVVTDTQY

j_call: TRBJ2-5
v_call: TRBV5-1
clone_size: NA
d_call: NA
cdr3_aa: ASSGGGRETQY

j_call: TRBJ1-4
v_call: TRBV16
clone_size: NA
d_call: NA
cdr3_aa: ASSLGQEKLF

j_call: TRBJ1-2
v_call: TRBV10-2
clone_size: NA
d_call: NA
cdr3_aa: ASSETSGYT

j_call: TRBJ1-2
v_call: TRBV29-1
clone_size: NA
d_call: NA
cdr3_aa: SVPGTLNGYT

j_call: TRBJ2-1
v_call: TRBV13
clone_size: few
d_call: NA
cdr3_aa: ASSLTRAKSSYNEQF

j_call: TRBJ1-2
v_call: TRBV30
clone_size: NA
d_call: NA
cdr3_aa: AWKVSNYGYT

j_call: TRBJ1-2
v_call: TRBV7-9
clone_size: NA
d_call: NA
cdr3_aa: ASSSASGAGYGYT

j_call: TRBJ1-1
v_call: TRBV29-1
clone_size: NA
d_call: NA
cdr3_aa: SVGNTEAF

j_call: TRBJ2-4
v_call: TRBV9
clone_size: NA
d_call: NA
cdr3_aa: ASSVGDRWGNIQY

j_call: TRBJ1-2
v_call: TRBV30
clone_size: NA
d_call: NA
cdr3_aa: AWSGTAHYGYT

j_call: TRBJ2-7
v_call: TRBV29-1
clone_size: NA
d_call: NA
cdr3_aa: SVKTGTYEQY

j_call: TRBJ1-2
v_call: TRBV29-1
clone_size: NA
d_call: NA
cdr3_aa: SVENINYGYT

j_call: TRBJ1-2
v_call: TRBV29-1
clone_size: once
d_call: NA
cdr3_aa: SASGQINYGYT

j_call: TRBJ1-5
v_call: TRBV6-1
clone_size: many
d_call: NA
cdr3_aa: ASGGNQPQH

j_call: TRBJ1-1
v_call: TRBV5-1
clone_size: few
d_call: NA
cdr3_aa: ASNDKQGDSGAF

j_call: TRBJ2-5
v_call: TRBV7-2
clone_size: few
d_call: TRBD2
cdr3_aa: ASSLSGGLYQETQY

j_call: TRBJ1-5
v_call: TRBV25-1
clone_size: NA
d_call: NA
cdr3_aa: ASSEYDQPQH

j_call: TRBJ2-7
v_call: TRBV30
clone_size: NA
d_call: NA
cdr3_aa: AWKPGLSSYEQY

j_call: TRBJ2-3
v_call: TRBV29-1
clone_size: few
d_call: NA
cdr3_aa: SETDSTDTQY

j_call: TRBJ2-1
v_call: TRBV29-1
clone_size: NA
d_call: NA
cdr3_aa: SAEPEVNEQF

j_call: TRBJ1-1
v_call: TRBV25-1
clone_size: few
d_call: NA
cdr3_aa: ASSGALGAF

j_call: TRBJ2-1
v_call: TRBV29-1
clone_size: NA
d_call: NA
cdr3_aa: SVYRDQDRSNEQF

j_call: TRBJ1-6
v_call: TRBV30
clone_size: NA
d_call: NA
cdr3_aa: AWSQSRTFSRSSYNSPLH

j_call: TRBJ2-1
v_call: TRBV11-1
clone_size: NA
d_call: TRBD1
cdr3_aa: ASSQSGTGTDEQF

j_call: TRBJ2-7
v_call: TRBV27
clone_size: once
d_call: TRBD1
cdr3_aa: ASGDREAYEQY

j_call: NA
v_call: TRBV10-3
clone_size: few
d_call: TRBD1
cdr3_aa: AISGAIPGQGAYEQY

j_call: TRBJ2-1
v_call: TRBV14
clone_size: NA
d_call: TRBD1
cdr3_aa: ASSQLDRVGEQF

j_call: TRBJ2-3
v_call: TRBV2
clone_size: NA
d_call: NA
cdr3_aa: ASSRIATQY

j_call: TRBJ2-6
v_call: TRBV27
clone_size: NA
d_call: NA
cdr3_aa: ASGAYSGANVLT

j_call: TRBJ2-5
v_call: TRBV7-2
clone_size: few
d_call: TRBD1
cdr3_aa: ASSPGTGALETQY

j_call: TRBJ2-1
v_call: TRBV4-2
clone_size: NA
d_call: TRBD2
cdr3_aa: ASSRGLAGSSSYNEQF